This T cell receptor (beta chain) appears in the sequencing data of a study of cytomegalovirus exposure and HLA in healthy donors. Study results and limitations: Later analysis suggested most CMV-associated TCR beta chains were HLA-restricted. Confirmation was obtained in vitro that a few CMV-associated chains are specific for CMV antigens. More clonal expansion characterized HLA-associated TCR beta chains than equally common others in a later analysis. Most subjects' HLA-A and HLA-B alleles were reportedly predicted from TCR beta sequences.

With respect to this clone: Its antigen is as yet unknown.

Primers included in the PCR were 60 Vbeta and 13 Jbeta primers. The protocol was immunoSEQ multiplex PCR, while the TCRdb copy is restricted to in-frame clones and leaves out a portion. The sample includes 50,000 to 60,000 clones, approximately 70% seen only once; the top ten take 3%. V was shortened by 3 bases and J by 3 bases, with 2 bases between the two germline ends. Germline V gene data show CDR1 as KGHSH and CDR2 as LQKENI. CDR3 length equals 11 residues. Specimen: PBMCs. The chain carries TRBV18 and TRBJ2-5; D gene ambiguous. This clonotype originated in a man aged 18 to 29 in good health and CMV-seronegative. The CDR3 region is CASSPKETQYF. The CDR3 region has the DNA TGTGCCAGCTCACCTAAAGAGACCCAGTACTTC.